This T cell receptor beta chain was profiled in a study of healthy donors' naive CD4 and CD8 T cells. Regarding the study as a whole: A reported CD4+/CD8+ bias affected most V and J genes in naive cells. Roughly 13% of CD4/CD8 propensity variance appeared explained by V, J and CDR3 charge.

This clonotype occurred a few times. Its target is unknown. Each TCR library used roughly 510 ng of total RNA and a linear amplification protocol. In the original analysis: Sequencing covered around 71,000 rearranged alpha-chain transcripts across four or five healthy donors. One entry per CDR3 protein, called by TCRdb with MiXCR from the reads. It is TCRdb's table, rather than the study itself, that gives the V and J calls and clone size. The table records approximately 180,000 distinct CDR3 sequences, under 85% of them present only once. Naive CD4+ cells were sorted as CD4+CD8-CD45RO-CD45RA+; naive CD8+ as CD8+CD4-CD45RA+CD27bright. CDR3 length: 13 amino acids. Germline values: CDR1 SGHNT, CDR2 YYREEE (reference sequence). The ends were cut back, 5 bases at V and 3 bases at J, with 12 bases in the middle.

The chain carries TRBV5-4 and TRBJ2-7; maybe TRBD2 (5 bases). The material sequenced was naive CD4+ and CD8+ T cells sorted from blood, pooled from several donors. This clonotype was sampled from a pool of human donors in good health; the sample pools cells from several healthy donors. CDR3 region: CASRAGAGYEQYF. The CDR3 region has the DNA TGTGCCAGCAGGGCGGGTGCAGGCTACGAGCAGTACTTC.